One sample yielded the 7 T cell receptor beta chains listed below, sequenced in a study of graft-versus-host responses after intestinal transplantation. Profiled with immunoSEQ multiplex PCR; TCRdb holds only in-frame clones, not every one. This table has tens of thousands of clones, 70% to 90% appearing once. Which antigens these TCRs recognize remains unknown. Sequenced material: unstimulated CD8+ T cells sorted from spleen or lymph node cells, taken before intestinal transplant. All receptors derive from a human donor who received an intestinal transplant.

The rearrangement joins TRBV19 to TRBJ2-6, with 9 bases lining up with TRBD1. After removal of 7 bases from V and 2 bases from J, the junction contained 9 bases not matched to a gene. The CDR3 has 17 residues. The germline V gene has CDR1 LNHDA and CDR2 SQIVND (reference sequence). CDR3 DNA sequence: TGTGCCAGTATTCCGGGACAGGGTCGGCCTGGGGCCAACGTCCTGACTTTC. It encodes CASIPGQGRPGANVLTF.

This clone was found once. The CDR3 spells CASSQVQGAHTEAFF. The DNA for the CDR3 is TGTGCCAGCAGCCAAGTACAGGGGGCCCACACTGAAGCTTTCTTT. This chain uses TRBV14 with TRBJ1-1; 9 bases line up with TRBD1. This CDR3 spans 15 amino acids. Germline assignment: CDR1 SGHDN and CDR2 FVKESK. J lost 3 bases, V lost 1 base, and 3 bases had no gene match.

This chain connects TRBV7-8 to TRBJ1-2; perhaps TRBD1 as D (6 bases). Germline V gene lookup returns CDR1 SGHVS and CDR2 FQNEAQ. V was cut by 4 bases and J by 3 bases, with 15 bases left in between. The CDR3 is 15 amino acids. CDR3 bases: TGTGCCAGCAGCTCCAGGGACACTGGGGACTATGGCTACACCTTC. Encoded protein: CASSSRDTGDYGYTF. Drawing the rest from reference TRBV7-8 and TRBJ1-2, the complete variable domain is GAGVSQSPRYKVAKRGQDVALRCDPISGHVSLFWYQQALGQGPEFLTYFQNEAQLDKSGLPSDRFFAERPEGSVSTLKIQRTQQEDSAVYLCASSSRDTGDYGYTFGSGTRLTVV.

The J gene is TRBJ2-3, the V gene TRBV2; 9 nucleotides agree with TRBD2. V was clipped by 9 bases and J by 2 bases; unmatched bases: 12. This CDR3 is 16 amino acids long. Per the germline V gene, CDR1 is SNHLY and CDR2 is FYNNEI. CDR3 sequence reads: CARQRGAPTATDTQYF. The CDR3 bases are TGTGCCAGGCAGCGGGGGGCCCCCACAGCCACAGATACGCAGTATTTT.

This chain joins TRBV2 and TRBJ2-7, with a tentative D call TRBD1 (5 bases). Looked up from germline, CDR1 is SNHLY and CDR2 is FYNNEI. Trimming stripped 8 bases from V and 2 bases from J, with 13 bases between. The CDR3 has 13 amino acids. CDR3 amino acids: CASCAGLTYEQYF. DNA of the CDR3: TGTGCCAGCTGCGCAGGGTTAACCTACGAGCAGTACTTC. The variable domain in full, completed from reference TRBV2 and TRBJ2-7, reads EPEVTQTPSHQVTQMGQEVILRCVPISNHLYFYWYRQILGQKVEFLVSFYNNEISEKSEIFDDQFSVERPDGSNFTLKIRSTKLEDSAMYFCASCAGLTYEQYFGPGTRLTVT.

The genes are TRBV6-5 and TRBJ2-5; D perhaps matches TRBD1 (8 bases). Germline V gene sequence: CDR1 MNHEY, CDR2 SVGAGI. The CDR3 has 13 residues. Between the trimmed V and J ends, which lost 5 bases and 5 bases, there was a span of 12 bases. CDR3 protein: CASSDRGGETQYF. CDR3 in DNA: TGTGCCAGCAGTGACAGGGGAGGGGAGACCCAGTACTTC.

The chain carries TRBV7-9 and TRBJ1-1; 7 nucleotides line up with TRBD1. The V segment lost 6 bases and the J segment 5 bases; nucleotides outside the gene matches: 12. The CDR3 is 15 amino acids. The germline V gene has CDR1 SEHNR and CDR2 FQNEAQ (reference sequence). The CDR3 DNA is TGTGCCAGCAGTGGACCGGACAGGAGAACGACTGAAGCTTTCTTT. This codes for CASSGPDRRTTEAFF. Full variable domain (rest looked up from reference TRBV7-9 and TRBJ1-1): DTGVSQNPRHKITKRGQNVTFRCDPISEHNRLYWYRQTLGQGPEFLTYFQNEAQLEKSRLLSDRFSAERPKGSFSTLEIQRTEQGDSAMYLCASSGPDRRTTEAFFGQGTRLTVV.